This T cell receptor beta chain was sequenced for a study of T cells in Graves' hyperthyroidism and ophthalmopathy (dated by TCRdb to between 2018 and 2020). The study in broad terms: Peripheral blood was collected at initial diagnosis, before any treatment. Prospective prediction of ophthalmopathy was tested in an independent validation cohort of approximately 19 hyperthyroidism patients and some 17 patients who later progressed to ophthalmopathy. TCR Vbeta CDR3 sequencing of 120 to 150 peripheral blood samples (under 45 ophthalmopathy, roughly 72 hyperthyroidism and about 17 progressor patients) is reported in the paper. The approximately 90 discovery patients were divided at random into training and test sets in a 7:3 ratio. In six Graves' hyperthyroidism patients, the study also compared T-cell repertoires from thyroid tissue with T-cell repertoires from blood. After blood sampling, hyperthyroidism patients were treated with methimazole at a starting dose of 30 mg daily, and ophthalmopathy patients were treated with high-dose intravenous methylprednisolone. To identify distinguishing TCR V-J signatures, a discovery cohort of some 100 patients was used, comprising 43 with Graves' ophthalmopathy and some 60 with stable Graves' hyperthyroidism. What the work shows at the level of the full study, not this receptor alone: Sample size was not statistically predetermined, and investigators were not blinded to group allocation. In cross-validation, a model built on a 13 V-J signature told ophthalmopathy apart from stable hyperthyroidism with less than 90% sensitivity and roughly 81% specificity, and in testing the same model reached 80%/75%. During validation, the model predicted progression to ophthalmopathy a median of around 7 months ahead of onset, with almost 71% sensitivity and almost 75% specificity. Most expanded thyroid clonotypes (frequency above 0.001) were also detected in blood, suggesting blood repertoires may reflect thyroid immune responses.

Graves' hyperthyroidism was defined as stable when no progression to ophthalmopathy occurred over 18 months of follow-up. Hyperthyroidism patients were aged 18 to 65 years and newly diagnosed, with disease duration of less than 2 months. Patients with uncontrolled infections, other autoimmune diseases, pregnancy or lactation were excluded. Diagnoses were established on the basis of clinical symptoms, serum thyroxine and TRAb, thyroid ultrasound, and orbital computed tomography. PBMCs were separated from roughly 10 ml of fresh peripheral blood using Ficoll-Paque density gradient centrifugation. Total RNA was extracted with Trizol reagent, and quality was checked on an Agilent 2100 Bioanalyzer. The germline V gene sets CDR1 to MNHEY and CDR2 to SVGEGT. V and J are truncated by 6 bases and 2 bases respectively, leaving an intervening sequence of 20 bases. The CDR3 contains 17 residues, cysteine and phenylalanine counted. Only CDR3 DNA is held: 51 bases, read in frame from base 1.

The TCR beta CDR3 regions were amplified from RNA transcripts. The TCR CDR3 was subjected to a first round of RT-PCR using the HTBI primer set and the Qiagen OneStep RT-PCR kit. A second multiplex PCR round built the libraries, followed by size selection and purification. The libraries were sequenced on an Illumina HiSeq2000 using paired-end 100 bp reads. In the paper's pipeline: SOAPnuke was used to process the raw data, with reads discarded if the reads contained adapters or uncalled bases, had a mean Phred below 15, or lacked an exact constant-primer or identifier match. COPE v1.2.5 was used to merge high-quality paired reads, and clonotypes were defined as unique nucleotide sequences. MiTCR v1.1 was used to align clonotypes to the IMGT TRBV, TRBD and TRBJ reference segments. Analysis was restricted to V-J combinations with a frequency above 0.0001, which covered 99.2% of repertoires. A TCS score was defined as the ratio between F50 (clonal expansion) and ExV (chaos), using BLOSUM62-based TCRdist between CDR3 peptides within each V-J. Welch's t-statistics and random forest reduced some 510 V-J features to 13, which were used in a naive Bayes classifier (R e1071). TCRdb reran the public reads through fastp at Q25 and MiXCR, keeping productive beta chains. Here each entry gathers all rows of one CDR3 protein and keeps the most common genes and DNA. V and J calls and clone size were set by TCRdb, not the authors. The sample table contains roughly 740,000 distinct CDR3 sequences; only one count was recorded for about a sixth of them. The ten top clones hold over 7.5% of the sample.

Ten or more counts support this clonotype. Its specific antigen is unknown. No base qualities exist here, and no much larger clone lies one base off it. The chain is encoded by TRBV6-2 or TRBV6-3 joined to TRBJ1-5; TRBD1 might be the D gene, on 6 matching bases. The sequenced sample consisted of blood. The sequence derives from a man in his late teens or twenties with Graves' hyperthyroidism. Read as DNA, the sequence is TGTGCCAGCAGAAACCAAGGAGGGGGATTCGGCAATCAGCCCCAGCATTTT. Protein translation: CASRNQGGGFGNQPQHF.